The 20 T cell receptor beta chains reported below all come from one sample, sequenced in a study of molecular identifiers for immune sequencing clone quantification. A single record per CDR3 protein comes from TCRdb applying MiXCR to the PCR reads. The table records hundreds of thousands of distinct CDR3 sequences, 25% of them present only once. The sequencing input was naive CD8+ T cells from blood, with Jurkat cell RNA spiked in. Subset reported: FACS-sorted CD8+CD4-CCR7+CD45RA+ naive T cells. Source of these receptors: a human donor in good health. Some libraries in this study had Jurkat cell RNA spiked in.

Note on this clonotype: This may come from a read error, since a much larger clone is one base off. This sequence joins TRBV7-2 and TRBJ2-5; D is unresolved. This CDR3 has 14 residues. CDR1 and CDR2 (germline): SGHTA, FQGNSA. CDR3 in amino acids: CASSLVQPQETPYF. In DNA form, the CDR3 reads TGTGCCAGCAGCTTAGTCCAGCCCCAAGAGACCCCGTACTTC.

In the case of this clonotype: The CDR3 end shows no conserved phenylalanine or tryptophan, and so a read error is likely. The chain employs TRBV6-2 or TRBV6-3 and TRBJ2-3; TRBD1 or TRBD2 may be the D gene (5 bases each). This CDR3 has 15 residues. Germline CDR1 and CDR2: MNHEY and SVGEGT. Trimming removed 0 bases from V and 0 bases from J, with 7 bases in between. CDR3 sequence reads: CASSYSRDSTDTQYL. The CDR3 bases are TGTGCCAGCAGTTACTCAAGGGACAGCACAGATACGCAGTATCTT.

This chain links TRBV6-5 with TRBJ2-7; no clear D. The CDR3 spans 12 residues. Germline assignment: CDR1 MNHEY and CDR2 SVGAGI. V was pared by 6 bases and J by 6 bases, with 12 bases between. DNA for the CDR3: TGTGCCAGCAGCCAGCCCGGCGGCGAGCAGTACTTC. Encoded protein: CASSQPGGEQYF.

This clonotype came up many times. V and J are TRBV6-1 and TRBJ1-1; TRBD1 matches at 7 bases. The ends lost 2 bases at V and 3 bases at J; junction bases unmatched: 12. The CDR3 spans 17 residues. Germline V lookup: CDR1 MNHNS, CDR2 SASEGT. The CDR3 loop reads CASSEWGQGEWYTEAFF. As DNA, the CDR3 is TGTGCCAGCAGTGAATGGGGGCAGGGGGAGTGGTACACTGAAGCTTTCTTT.

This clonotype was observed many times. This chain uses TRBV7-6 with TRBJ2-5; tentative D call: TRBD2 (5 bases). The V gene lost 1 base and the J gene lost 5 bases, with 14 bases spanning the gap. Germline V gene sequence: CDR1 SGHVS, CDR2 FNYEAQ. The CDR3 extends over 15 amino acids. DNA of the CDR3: TGTGCCAGCAGCTTAGAGGGCGGAGACTATGAGACCCAGTACTTC. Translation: CASSLEGGDYETQYF. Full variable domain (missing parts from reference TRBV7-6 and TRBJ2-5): GAGVSQSPRYKVTKRGQDVALRCDPISGHVSLYWYRQALGQGPEFLTYFNYEAQQDKSGLPNDRFSAERPEGSISTLTIQRTEQRDSAMYRCASSLEGGDYETQYFGPGTRLLVL.

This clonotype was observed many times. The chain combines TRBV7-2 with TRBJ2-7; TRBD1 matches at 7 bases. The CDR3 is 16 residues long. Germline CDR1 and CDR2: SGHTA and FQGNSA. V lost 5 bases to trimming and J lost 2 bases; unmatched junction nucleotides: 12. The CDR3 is CASSPPPRDRTYEQYF. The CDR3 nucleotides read TGTGCCAGCAGCCCACCCCCCCGGGACAGAACCTACGAGCAGTACTTC. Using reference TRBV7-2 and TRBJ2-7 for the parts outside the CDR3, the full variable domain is GAGVSQSPSNKVTEKGKDVELRCDPISGHTALYWYRQSLGQGLEFLIYFQGNSAPDKSGLPSDRFSAERTGGSVSTLTIQRTQQEDSAVYLCASSPPPRDRTYEQYFGPGTRLTVT.

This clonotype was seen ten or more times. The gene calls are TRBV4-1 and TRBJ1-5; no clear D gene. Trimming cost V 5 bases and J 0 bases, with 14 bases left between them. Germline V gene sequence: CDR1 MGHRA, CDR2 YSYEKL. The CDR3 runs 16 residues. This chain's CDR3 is CASSSVSGFSNQPQHF. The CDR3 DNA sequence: TGCGCCAGCAGCTCCGTTTCGGGGTTTAGCAATCAGCCCCAGCATTTT.

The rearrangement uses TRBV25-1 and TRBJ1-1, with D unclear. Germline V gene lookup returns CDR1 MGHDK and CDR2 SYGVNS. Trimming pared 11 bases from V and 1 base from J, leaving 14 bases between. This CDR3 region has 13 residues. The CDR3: CAPHGKANTEAFF. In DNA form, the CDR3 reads TGTGCCCCTCACGGGAAGGCGAACACTGAAGCTTTCTTT.

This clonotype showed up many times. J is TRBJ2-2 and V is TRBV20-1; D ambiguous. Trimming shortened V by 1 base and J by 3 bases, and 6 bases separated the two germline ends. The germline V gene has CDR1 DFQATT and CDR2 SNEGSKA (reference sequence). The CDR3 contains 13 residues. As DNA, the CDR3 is TGCAGTGCTAGAGGACGGTACACCGGGGAGCTGTTTTTT. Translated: CSARGRYTGELFF.

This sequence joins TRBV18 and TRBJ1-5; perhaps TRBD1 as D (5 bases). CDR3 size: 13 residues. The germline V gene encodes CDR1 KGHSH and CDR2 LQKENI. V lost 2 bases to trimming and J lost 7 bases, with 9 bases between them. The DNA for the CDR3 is TGTGCCAGCTCACCATTCGGGGACCAGCCCCAGCATTTT. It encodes CASSPFGDQPQHF.

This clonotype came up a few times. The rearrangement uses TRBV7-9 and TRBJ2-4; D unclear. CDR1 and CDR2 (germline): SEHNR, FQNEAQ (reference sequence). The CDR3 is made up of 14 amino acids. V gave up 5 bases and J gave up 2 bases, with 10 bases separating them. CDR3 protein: CASSDSGPKNIQYF. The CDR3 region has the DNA TGTGCCAGCAGCGACTCTGGACCCAAAAACATTCAGTACTTC.

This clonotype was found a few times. DNA of the CDR3: TGTGCCAGCAGTTTGGTAGCGGGGGGCAACAATGAGCAGTTCTTC. Its translation is CASSLVAGGNNEQFF. The rearrangement joins TRBV6-5 to TRBJ2-1, with 10 bases that match TRBD2. Germline V gene lookup returns CDR1 MNHEY and CDR2 SVGAGI. This CDR3 contains 15 residues. Trimming at V came to 4 bases and at J to 5 bases, leaving 5 bases not matched to a gene.

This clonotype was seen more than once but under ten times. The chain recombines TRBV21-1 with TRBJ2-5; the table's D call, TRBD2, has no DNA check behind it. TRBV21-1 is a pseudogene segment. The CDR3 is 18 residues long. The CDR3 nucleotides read TGTGCCAGCAGCCCACCACCCCGGGGACTAGTGGACCAAGAGACCCAGTACTTC. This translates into CASSPPPRGLVDQETQYF.

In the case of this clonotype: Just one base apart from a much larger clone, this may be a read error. The CDR3 protein is CASSSVGGDSNQPQHF. The CDR3 region has the DNA TGTGCCAGCAGTTCGGTAGGGGGCGATAGCAATCAGCCCCAGCATTTT. The V call is TRBV12-3 or TRBV12-4, the J call TRBJ1-5; 7 nucleotides line up with TRBD1. After removal of 4 bases from V and 0 bases from J, the junction contained 6 bases not matched to a gene. There are 16 residues in the CDR3.

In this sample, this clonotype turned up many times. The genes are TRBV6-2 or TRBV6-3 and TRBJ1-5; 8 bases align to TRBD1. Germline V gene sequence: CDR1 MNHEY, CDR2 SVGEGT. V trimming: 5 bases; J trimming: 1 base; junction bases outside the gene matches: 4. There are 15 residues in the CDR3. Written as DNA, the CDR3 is TGTGCCAGCAGTCCTCAGGGGGCGAGCAATCAGCCCCAGCATTTT. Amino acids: CASSPQGASNQPQHF.

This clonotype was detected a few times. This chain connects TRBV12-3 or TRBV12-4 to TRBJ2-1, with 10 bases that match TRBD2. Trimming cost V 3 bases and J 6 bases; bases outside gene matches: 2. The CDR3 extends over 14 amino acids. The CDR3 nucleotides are TGTGCCAGCAGTTTCGGGACTAGCGCCAATGAGCAGTTCTTC. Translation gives CASSFGTSANEQFF.

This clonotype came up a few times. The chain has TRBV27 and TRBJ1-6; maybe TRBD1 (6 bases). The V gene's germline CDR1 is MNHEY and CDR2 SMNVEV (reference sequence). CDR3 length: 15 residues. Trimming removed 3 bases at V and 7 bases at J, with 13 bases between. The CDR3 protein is CASSLLDRLNSPLHF. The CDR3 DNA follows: TGTGCCAGCAGTTTGTTGGACAGACTGAATTCACCCCTCCACTTT.

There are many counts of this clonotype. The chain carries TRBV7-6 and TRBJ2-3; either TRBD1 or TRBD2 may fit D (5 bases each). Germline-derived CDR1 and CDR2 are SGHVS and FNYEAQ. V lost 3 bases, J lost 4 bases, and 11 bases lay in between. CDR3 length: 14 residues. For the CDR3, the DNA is TGTGCCAGCAGCTTCGGGGACCGAGCAGATACGCAGTATTTT. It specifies CASSFGDRADTQYF.

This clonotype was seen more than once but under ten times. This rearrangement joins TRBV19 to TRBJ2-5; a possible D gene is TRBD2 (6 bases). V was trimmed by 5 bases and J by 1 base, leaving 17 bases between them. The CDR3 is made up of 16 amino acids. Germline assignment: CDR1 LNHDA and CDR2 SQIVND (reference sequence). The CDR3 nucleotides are TGTGCCAGTAGTCTCCGACTAGGATCCATCCAAGAGACCCAGTACTTC. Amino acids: CASSLRLGSIQETQYF.

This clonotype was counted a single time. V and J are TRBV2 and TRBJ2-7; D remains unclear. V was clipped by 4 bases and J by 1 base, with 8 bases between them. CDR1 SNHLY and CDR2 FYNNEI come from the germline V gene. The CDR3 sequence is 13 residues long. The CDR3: CASSGSESYEQYF. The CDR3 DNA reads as TGTGCCAGCAGTGGTTCAGAGTCCTACGAGCAGTACTTC.